The 18 T cell receptor beta chains reported below all come from one sample, sequenced in a study of identical twins. TCRdb reprocessed the 5' RACE reads via MiXCR and lists one record per CDR3 protein. Of under 900,000 distinct CDR3 sequences in the sample, roughly 18% were seen once. This sample also appeared in a second study, on T cells expressing NK-cell markers.

Sequenced: PBMCs. All receptors come from a young woman in good health.

This clonotype has just a few counts. The chain links TRBV20-1 to TRBJ1-1, with unresolved D. This CDR3 region has 13 residues. CDR1 and CDR2 (germline): DFQATT, SNEGSKA (reference sequence). The CDR3 sequence: CSGFGGRSSEAFF. The CDR3 coding sequence is TGCAGCGGTTTTGGAGGGCGCAGCTCTGAAGCTTTCTTT.

In its sample, this clonotype was seen a few times. This rearrangement joins TRBV6-5 to TRBJ2-3, with D perhaps matching TRBD1 (5 bases). Germline-derived CDR1 and CDR2 are MNHEY and SVGAGI. V was clipped by 0 bases and J by 7 bases, with 8 bases between them. The CDR3 extends over 13 amino acids. The CDR3 reads CASSYSRAHTQYF. The CDR3 nucleotides read TGTGCCAGCAGTTACTCCAGGGCACATACGCAGTATTTT.

This clonotype was counted a few times. The chain combines TRBV5-1 with TRBJ2-2; weak D call: TRBD2 (5 bases). Trimming removed 4 bases at V and 3 bases at J, with 10 bases between. This CDR3 has 14 amino acids. CDR1 and CDR2 (germline): SGHRS, YFSETQ. Written as DNA, the CDR3 is TGCGCCAGCAGCCTTGGACTTTACACCGGGGAGCTGTTTTTT. It specifies CASSLGLYTGELFF. Using reference TRBV5-1 and TRBJ2-2 for the parts outside the CDR3, the full variable domain is KAGVTQTPRYLIKTRGQQVTLSCSPISGHRSVSWYQQTPGQGLQFLFEYFSETQRNKGNFPGRFSGRQFSNSRSEMNVSTLELGDSALYLCASSLGLYTGELFFGEGSRLTVL.

The chain has TRBV30 and TRBJ2-5; D not resolved. CDR1 is GTSNPN and CDR2 is SVGIG in the germline V gene (reference sequence). V dropped 4 bases and J dropped 6 bases, with 12 bases sitting between them. The CDR3 sequence is 12 residues long. CDR3 protein: CAWIGMGKTQYF. The CDR3 nucleotides are TGTGCCTGGATCGGAATGGGAAAGACCCAGTACTTC.

This clonotype was counted only a few times. This chain joins TRBV5-5 and TRBJ2-1; 11 positions agree with TRBD2. CDR1 is SGHKS and CDR2 is YYEKEE in the germline V gene (reference sequence). The CDR3 is 18 residues long. V lost 0 bases to trimming and J lost 2 bases; unmatched junction nucleotides: 7. In DNA, the CDR3 is TGTGCCAGCAGCTTGGATAGCGGGGGGGCCCGGGCCTACAATGAGCAGTTCTTC. Translating it yields CASSLDSGGARAYNEQFF.

This clonotype was detected only a few times. The chain recombines TRBV28 with TRBJ2-1, with 9 bases fitting TRBD1. The CDR3 is 16 residues long. V was clipped by 6 bases and J by 6 bases; unmatched bases: 12. Germline loops: CDR1 MDHEN, CDR2 SYDVKM. CDR3 sequence (DNA): TGTGCCAGCAGAGGTCCCACGACGGGACAGGGCAATGAGCAGTTCTTC. Amino acids: CASRGPTTGQGNEQFF.

The rearrangement links TRBV5-1 to TRBJ2-7, with D perhaps TRBD1 (5 bases). With 2 bases removed from V and 4 bases from J, the gap between germline ends came to 13 bases. Germline assignment: CDR1 SGHRS and CDR2 YFSETQ. The CDR3 sequence is 14 residues long. The CDR3 loop reads CASSLKGAGYEQYF. CDR3 coding DNA: TGCGCCAGCAGCTTAAAAGGGGCAGGATACGAGCAGTACTTC.

This clonotype has at least ten counts. The chain is built from TRBV7-9 and TRBJ2-1; 8 bases are shared with TRBD2. CDR3 size: 16 residues. V shed 1 base and J 6 bases; nucleotides not matched to a gene: 8. CDR1 and CDR2 (germline): SEHNR, FQNEAQ (reference sequence). The CDR3 nucleotides are TGTGCCAGCAGCTTAGGACGAGCGGGAGTCCGCAATGAGCAGTTCTTC. Protein: CASSLGRAGVRNEQFF.

The chain joins TRBV30 to TRBJ2-3; maybe TRBD1 (6 bases). Germline loops: CDR1 GTSNPN, CDR2 SVGIG (reference sequence). Trimming shortened V by 1 base and J by 3 bases, and 14 bases separated the two germline ends. The CDR3 covers 15 residues. CDR3 sequence (DNA): TGTGCCTGGAGTGAGACAGGTGGTGGAACAGATACGCAGTATTTT. Translation: CAWSETGGGTDTQYF.

The chain has TRBV12-3 or TRBV12-4 and TRBJ2-3; D uncertain. CDR3 length: 13 amino acids. V was pared by 9 bases and J by 2 bases, with 12 bases between. CDR3 residues: CASRGLTTDTQYF. The CDR3 coding sequence is TGTGCCAGTCGAGGTTTGACCACAGATACGCAGTATTTT.

A few counts support this clonotype. This rearrangement joins TRBV4-1 to TRBJ2-5; no clear D gene. The CDR3 is 12 residues long. The V end lost 0 bases, the J end lost 9 bases, and 8 bases lay between the germline ends. Looked up from germline, CDR1 is MGHRA and CDR2 is YSYEKL. The CDR3 loop reads CASSQEVGPQYF. CDR3 bases: TGCGCCAGCAGCCAAGAAGTAGGGCCCCAGTACTTC.

This clonotype was recorded a few times. V usage is TRBV11-2 and J usage is TRBJ2-1; D may be TRBD1 or TRBD2 (8 bases each). The CDR3 runs 18 residues. The V gene's germline CDR1 is SGHAT and CDR2 FQNNGV. Trimming cost V 1 base and J 0 bases, with 16 bases left between them. The CDR3 DNA reads as TGTGCCAGCAGCTTAGTTTGGACAGGGACTAGCTCCTACAATGAGCAGTTCTTC. Protein sequence: CASSLVWTGTSSYNEQFF.

DNA for the CDR3: TGTGCCAGCAGCTTAGGCTATACGTTGTACAATGAGCAGTTCTTC. It translates to CASSLGYTLYNEQFF. The rearrangement joins TRBV7-6 to TRBJ2-1, with D hard to call. The CDR3 is 15 residues long. V was cut by 1 base and J by 4 bases, with 11 bases left in between. Germline V lookup: CDR1 SGHVS, CDR2 FNYEAQ.

This clonotype was counted once. A single base separates this from a much larger clone, so it may be a read error. The rearrangement joins TRBV5-1 to TRBJ2-1; 7 positions agree with TRBD2. The CDR3 covers 15 residues. Germline lookup yields CDR1 SGHRS and CDR2 YFSETQ. The CDR3 DNA sequence: TGCGCCAGCAGCTTGGGACTAGCCCCCTACAAAGAGCAGTTCTTC. Its translation: CASSLGLAPYKEQFF. Full variable domain (missing parts from reference TRBV5-1 and TRBJ2-1): KAGVTQTPRYLIKTRGQQVTLSCSPISGHRSVSWYQQTPGQGLQFLFEYFSETQRNKGNFPGRFSGRQFSNSRSEMNVSTLELGDSALYLCASSLGLAPYKEQFFGPGTRLTVL.

The chain couples TRBV24-1 to TRBJ2-7; D remains unclear. Germline V gives CDR1 KGHDR, CDR2 SFDVKD. V lost 0 bases to trimming and J lost 2 bases, with 16 bases between them. The CDR3 is 17 residues long. CDR3 nucleotides: TGTGCCACCAGTGATTTGAGATACGGCAGGCAAACCTACGAGCAGTACTTC. Protein product: CATSDLRYGRQTYEQYF.

The chain joins TRBV7-9 to TRBJ2-3; TRBD2 matches at 8 bases. The trim removed 2 bases at V and 3 bases at J, leaving 4 bases unmatched. CDR1 is SEHNR, CDR2 FQNEAQ, per germline (reference sequence). The CDR3 is made up of 15 amino acids. CDR3 loop: CASSLSAGATDTQYF. In nucleotides, the CDR3 is TGTGCCAGCAGCTTATCAGCGGGAGCGACAGATACGCAGTATTTT.

This clonotype was detected once. The V and J genes are TRBV30 and TRBJ2-5; D gene ambiguous. The V and J ends lost 0 bases and 4 bases respectively, with 12 bases between them. CDR1 GTSNPN and CDR2 SVGIG come from the germline V gene (reference sequence). This CDR3 region has 14 residues. This chain's CDR3 is CAWSVRAEIETQYF. Written as DNA, the CDR3 is TGTGCCTGGAGTGTACGAGCAGAAATAGAGACCCAGTACTTC.

This clonotype was seen more than once but under ten times. The CDR3 loop is CASNGQGWGEPQHF. The CDR3 nucleotides are TGTGCCAGCAACGGACAGGGGTGGGGAGAGCCCCAGCATTTT. The gene calls are TRBV12-3 or TRBV12-4 and TRBJ1-5, with 9 bases identical to TRBD1. The J segment lost 8 bases and the V segment lost 7 bases, leaving 9 bases of the junction unmatched. This CDR3 comprises 14 residues.